This TCR beta chain was sequenced in a study of shared clonotypes between healthy human individuals. General study results and limits: A handful of donors shared 5% to 5.5% of their naive CD4 clonotypes.

Sequenced by immunoSEQ multiplex PCR; TCRdb stores in-frame clones only, minus some. The table has about 980,000 clones, approximately 80% seen once. Germline V lookup: CDR1 LNHDA, CDR2 SQIVND (reference sequence). Trimming left V 10 bases short and J 4 bases short, with 16 bases between. This CDR3 has 13 amino acids. Points on this clone: Antigen: not known.

Sequenced input: memory CD4+ T cells sorted from blood. The subset denotes: CD45RA-negative fraction. The chain joins TRBV19 to TRBJ1-2; D may be TRBD1 (6 bases). The source is a young man in good health. The CDR3 reads CATRQEGTYGYTF. The CDR3, as DNA: TGTGCCACCCGACAGGAGGGGACCTATGGCTACACCTTC.